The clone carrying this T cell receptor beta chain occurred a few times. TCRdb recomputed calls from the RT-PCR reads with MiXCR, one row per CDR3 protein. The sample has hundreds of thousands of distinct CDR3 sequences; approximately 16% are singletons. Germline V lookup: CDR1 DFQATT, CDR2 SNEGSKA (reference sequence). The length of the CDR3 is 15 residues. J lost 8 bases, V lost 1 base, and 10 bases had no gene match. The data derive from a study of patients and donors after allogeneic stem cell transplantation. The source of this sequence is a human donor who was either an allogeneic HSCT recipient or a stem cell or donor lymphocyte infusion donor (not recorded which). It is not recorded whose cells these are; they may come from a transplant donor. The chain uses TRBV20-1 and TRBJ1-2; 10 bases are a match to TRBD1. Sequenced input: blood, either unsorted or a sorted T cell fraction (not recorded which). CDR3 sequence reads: CSARAVWDRGEGYTF. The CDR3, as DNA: TGCAGTGCTAGAGCGGTGTGGGACAGGGGAGAAGGCTACACCTTC.